One TCR beta chain is described in this entry. The CDR3 consists of 14 residues. V trimming: 4 bases; J trimming: 3 bases; junction bases outside the gene matches: 2. The V gene's germline CDR1 is KGHSH and CDR2 LQKENI. The table came from immunoSEQ multiplex PCR; TCRdb's copy has only in-frame clones and leaves some out. The sample yields tens of thousands of clones, roughly 70% seen once. The data originate from a study of T cell clones after liver transplantation. Across the whole study: Post-transplant blood was tracked for graft-donor-reactive T cell clones identified in a pre-transplant mixed lymphocyte reaction. Standard immunosuppression, with no induction, continued until 12-24 months after transplant.

The TCR originated in a human patient who received a liver transplant. A subset of T cells may come from the graft donor. The sequences come from CD4+ T cells from blood, collected at the 22-month timepoint. This rearrangement joins TRBV18 to TRBJ2-3; 9 bases align to TRBD1. CDR3 sequence: CASSQGTGTDTQYF. The CDR3 DNA reads TGTGCCAGCTCACAAGGGACAGGGACAGATACGCAGTATTTT.